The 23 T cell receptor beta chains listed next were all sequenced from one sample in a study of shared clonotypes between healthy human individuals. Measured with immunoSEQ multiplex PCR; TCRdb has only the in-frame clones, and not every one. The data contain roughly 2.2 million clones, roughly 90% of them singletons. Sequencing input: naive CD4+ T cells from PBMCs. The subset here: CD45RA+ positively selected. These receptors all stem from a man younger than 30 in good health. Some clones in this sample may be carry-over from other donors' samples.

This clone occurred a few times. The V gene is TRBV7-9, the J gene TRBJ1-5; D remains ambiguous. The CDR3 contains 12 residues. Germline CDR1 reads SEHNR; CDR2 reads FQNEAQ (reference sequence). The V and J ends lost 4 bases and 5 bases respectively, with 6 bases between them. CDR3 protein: CASSSRDQPQHF. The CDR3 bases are TGTGCCAGCAGCTCAAGAGATCAGCCCCAGCATTTT.

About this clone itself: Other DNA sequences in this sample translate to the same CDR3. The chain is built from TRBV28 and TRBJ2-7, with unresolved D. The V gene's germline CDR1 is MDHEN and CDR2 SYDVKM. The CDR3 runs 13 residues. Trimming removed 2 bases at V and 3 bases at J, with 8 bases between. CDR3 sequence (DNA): TGTGCCAGCAGTTTACCCCCCCTCTACGAGCAGTACTTC. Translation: CASSLPPLYEQYF.

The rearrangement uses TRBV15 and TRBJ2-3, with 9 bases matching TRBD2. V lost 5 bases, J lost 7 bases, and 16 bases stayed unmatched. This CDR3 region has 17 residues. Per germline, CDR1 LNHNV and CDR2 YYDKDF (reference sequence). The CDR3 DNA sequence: TGTGCCACCAGCCCCAAGCTCAAAGCGGGAGGACTTAATACGCAGTATTTT. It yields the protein CATSPKLKAGGLNTQYF.

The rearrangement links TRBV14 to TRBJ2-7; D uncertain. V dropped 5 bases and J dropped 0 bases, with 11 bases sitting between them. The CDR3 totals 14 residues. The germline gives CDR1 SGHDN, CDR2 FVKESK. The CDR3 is CASSKRPSSYEQYF. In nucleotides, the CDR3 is TGTGCCAGCAGCAAGCGTCCGAGCTCCTACGAGCAGTACTTC.

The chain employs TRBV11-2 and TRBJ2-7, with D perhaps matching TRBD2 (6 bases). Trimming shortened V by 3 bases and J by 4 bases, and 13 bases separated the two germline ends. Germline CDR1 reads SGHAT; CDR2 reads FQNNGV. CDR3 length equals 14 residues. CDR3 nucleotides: TGTGCCAGCAGCTTGGCCGGGAGCAGGTACGAGCAGTACTTC. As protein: CASSLAGSRYEQYF.

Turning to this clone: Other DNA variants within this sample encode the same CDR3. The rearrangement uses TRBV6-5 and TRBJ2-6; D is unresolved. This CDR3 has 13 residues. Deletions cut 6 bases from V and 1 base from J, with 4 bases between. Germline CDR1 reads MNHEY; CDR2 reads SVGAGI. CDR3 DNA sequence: TGTGCCAGCAGGGTTTCTGGGGCCAACGTCCTGACTTTC. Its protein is CASRVSGANVLTF.

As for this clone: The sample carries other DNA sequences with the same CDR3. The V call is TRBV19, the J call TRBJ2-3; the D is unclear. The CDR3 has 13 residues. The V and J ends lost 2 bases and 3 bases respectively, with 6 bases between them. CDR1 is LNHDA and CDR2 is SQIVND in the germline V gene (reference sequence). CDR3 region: CASSIWGTDTQYF. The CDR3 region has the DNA TGTGCCAGTAGTATATGGGGTACAGATACGCAGTATTTT.

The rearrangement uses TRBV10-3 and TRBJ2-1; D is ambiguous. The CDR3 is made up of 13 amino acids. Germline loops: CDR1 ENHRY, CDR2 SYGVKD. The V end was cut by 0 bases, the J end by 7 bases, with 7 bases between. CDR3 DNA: TGTGCCATCAGTGAGTCGGGTAGGAATGAGCAGTTCTTC. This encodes CAISESGRNEQFF.

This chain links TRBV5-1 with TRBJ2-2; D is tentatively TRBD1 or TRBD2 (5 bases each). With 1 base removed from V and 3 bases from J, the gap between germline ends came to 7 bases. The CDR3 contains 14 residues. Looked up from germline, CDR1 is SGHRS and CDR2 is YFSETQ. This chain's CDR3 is CASSLMGDTGELFF. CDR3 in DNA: TGCGCCAGCAGCTTGATGGGGGACACCGGGGAGCTGTTTTTT. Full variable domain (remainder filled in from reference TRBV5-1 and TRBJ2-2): KAGVTQTPRYLIKTRGQQVTLSCSPISGHRSVSWYQQTPGQGLQFLFEYFSETQRNKGNFPGRFSGRQFSNSRSEMNVSTLELGDSALYLCASSLMGDTGELFFGEGSRLTVL.

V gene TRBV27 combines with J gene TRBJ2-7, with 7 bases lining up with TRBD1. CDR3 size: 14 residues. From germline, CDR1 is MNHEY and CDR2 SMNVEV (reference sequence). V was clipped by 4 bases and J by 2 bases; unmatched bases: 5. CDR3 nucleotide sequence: TGTGCCAGCAGTTCCGACAGGGTTACCTACGAGCAGTACTTC. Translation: CASSSDRVTYEQYF.

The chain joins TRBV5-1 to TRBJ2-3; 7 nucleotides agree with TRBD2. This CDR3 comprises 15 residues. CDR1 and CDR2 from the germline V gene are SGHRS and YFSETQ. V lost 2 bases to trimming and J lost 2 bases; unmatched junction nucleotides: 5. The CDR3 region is CASSLSGTHTDTQYF. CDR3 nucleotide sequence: TGCGCCAGCAGCTTAAGCGGGACTCACACAGATACGCAGTATTTT.

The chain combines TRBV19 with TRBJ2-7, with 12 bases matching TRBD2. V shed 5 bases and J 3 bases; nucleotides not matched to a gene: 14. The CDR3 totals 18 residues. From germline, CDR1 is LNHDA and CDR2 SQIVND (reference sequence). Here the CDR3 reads CASSALAGGPQGVYEQYF. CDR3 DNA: TGTGCCAGTAGTGCGCTAGCGGGAGGGCCTCAGGGCGTCTACGAGCAGTACTTC.

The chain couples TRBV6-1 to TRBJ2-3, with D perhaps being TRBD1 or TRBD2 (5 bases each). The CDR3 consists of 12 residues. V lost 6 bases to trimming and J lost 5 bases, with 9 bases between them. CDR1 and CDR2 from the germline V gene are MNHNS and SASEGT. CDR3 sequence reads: CASRGTGDTQYF. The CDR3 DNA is TGTGCCAGCAGGGGGACGGGAGATACGCAGTATTTT.

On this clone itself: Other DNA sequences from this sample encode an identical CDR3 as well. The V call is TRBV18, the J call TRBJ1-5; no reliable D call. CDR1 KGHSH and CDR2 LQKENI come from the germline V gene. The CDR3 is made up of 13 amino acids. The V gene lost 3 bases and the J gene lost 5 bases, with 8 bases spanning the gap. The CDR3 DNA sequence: TGTGCCAGCTCACCTAGCTTGGATCAGCCCCAGCATTTT. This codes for CASSPSLDQPQHF.

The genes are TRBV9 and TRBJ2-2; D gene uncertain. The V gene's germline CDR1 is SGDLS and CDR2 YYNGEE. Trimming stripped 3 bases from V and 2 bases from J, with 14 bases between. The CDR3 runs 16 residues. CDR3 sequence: CASSGLGWSNTGELFF. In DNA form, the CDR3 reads TGTGCCAGCAGCGGATTAGGGTGGAGCAACACCGGGGAGCTGTTTTTT. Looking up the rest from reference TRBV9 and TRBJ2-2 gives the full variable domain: DSGVTQTPKHLITATGQRVTLRCSPRSGDLSVYWYQQSLDQGLQFLIQYYNGEERAKGNILERFSAQQFPDLHSELNLSSLELGDSALYFCASSGLGWSNTGELFFGEGSRLTVL.

The DNA of the CDR3 is TGTGCCAGCAGCTTAGTTAGGGACAGACAAGAGACCCAGTACTTC. Residues: CASSLVRDRQETQYF. The chain combines TRBV7-2 with TRBJ2-5; 7 nucleotides line up with TRBD1. Unmatched junction bases numbered 4, after V lost 1 base and J lost 2 bases. CDR3 length: 15 amino acids. Germline CDR1 and CDR2: SGHTA and FQGNSA. The full variable domain, completed using reference TRBV7-2 and TRBJ2-5, is GAGVSQSPSNKVTEKGKDVELRCDPISGHTALYWYRQSLGQGLEFLIYFQGNSAPDKSGLPSDRFSAERTGGSVSTLTIQRTQQEDSAVYLCASSLVRDRQETQYFGPGTRLLVL.

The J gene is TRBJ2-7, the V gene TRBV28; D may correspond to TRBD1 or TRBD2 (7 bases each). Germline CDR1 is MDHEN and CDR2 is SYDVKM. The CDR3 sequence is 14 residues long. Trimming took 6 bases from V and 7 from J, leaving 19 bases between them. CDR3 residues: CASSRLGGGREQYF. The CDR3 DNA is TGTGCCAGCAGCAGGTTGGGAGGGGGCCGGGAGCAGTACTTC.

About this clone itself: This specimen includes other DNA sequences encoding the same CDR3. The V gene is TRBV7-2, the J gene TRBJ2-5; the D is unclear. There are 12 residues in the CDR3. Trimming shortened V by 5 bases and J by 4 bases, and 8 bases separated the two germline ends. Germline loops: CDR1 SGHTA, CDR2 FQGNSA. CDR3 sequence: CASSLMRETQYF. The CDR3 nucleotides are TGTGCCAGCAGCCTTATGCGAGAGACCCAGTACTTC.

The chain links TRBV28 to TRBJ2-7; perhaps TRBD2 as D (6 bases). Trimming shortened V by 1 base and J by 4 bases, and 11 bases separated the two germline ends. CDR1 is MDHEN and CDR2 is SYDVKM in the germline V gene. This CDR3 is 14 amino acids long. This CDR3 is CASSLFGGPYEQYF. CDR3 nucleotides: TGTGCCAGCAGTTTATTCGGGGGACCGTACGAGCAGTACTTC.

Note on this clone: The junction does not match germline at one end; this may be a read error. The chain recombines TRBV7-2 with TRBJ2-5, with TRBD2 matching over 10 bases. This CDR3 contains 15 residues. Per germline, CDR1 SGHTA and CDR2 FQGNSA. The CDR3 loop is CASSLAGAFGETQYF. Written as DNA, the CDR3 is TGTGCCAGCAGCCTAGCGGGGGCGTTCGGGGAGACCCAGTACTTC.

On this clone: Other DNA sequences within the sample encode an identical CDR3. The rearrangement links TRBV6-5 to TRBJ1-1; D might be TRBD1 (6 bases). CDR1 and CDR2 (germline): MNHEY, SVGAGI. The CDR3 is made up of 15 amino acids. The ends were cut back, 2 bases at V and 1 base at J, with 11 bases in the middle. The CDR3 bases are TGTGCCAGCAGTTACACGGGGGCCCGGAACACTGAAGCTTTCTTT. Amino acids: CASSYTGARNTEAFF.

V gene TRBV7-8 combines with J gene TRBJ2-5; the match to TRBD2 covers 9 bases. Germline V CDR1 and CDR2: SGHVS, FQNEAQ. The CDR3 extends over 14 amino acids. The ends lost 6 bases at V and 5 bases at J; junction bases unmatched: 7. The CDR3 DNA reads TGTGCCAGCAGGCAGTTAGCGGGAGTGGAGACCCAGTACTTC. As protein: CASRQLAGVETQYF.

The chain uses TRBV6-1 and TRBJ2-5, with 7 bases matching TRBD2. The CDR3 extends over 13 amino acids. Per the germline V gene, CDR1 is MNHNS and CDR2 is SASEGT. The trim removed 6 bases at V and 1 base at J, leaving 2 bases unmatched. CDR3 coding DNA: TGTGCCAGCAGGCCGGGGGGCCAAGAGACCCAGTACTTC. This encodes CASRPGGQETQYF.